The rows below give T cell receptor beta chains drawn from one sample of a study of beta chain features in type 1 diabetes. The repertoire was sequenced with immunoSEQ multiplex PCR; TCRdb's copy has only in-frame clones and lacks some. This sample yields about 290,000 clones, of which roughly 8% are seen a single time; about 0.93% belongs to the top ten. Sequencing input: central memory CD4+ T cells from blood. The receptor source for this set is a young woman in good health. The CDR3 runs from the conserved cysteine through the conserved F or W. Fields, in order: clone size, J gene, V gene, D gene, CDR3 DNA, CDR3 protein. D genes are given only for firm matches. Expanded clones are given a class, and other clones once, few, many or no size at all.

. | TRBJ1-1 | TRBV27 | . | TGTGCCAGCAGACAATCGGGGGGGTTGAACACTGAAGCTTTCTTT | CASRQSGGLNTEAFF
few | TRBJ2-1 | TRBV18 | . | TGTGCCAGCTCACCCGCAGTCAGCGACAATGAGCAGTTCTTC | CASSPAVSDNEQFF
few | TRBJ2-7 | TRBV11-3 | TRBD1 | TGTGCCAGCAGCCCTCACCCGGGACAGGTGGTACACGAGCAGTACTTC | CASSPHPGQVVHEQYF
. | TRBJ2-5 | TRBV15 | TRBD1 | TGTGCCACCAGCAGAGGAGGGACAGGGGCACAAGAGACCCAGTACTTC | CATSRGGTGAQETQYF
. | TRBJ1-1 | TRBV7-9 | . | TGTGCCAGCAGTCTGGCCTTAAACACTGAAGCTTTCTTT | CASSLALNTEAFF
few | TRBJ2-1 | TRBV23-1 | . | TGCGCCAGCAGTCATTACAGGGTAATAAGGGACAATGAGCAGTTCTTC | CASSHYRVIRDNEQFF
few | TRBJ2-1 | TRBV2 | . | TGTGCCAGCAATCGTGCCGTTGACAATGAGCAGTTCTTC | CASNRAVDNEQFF
. | TRBJ2-3 | TRBV6-6 | . | TGTGCCAGCAGTTACTCATCGGAAAGGGCTATAGATACGCAGTATTTT | CASSYSSERAIDTQYF
few | TRBJ1-2 | TRBV7-2 | . | TGTGCCAGCAGCGACCTAGGGACTAACTATGGCTACACCTTC | CASSDLGTNYGYTF
. | TRBJ2-1 | TRBV11-2 | TRBD1 | TGTGCCAGCAGCTGGACCGGGACAGGGAAGTACAATGAGCAGTTCTTC | CASSWTGTGKYNEQFF
. | TRBJ2-3 | TRBV7-6 | TRBD1 | TGTGCCAGCAGTAGACAGGGGTATACGCAGTATTTT | CASSRQGYTQYF
. | TRBJ2-5 | TRBV12-5 | . | TGTGCTAGTGGTTTACATAGTAGCGTGACCCAGTACTTC | CASGLHSSVTQYF
few | TRBJ2-1 | TRBV5-1 | TRBD2 | TGCGCCACCTCCGCGGGGGACGCCTCCTACAATGAGCAGTTCTTC | CATSAGDASYNEQFF
. | TRBJ2-4 | TRBV18 | TRBD2 | TGTGCCAGCTCACCATCAGGACTAGCGGAGACTGTAGCCAAAAACATTCAGTACTTC | CASSPSGLAETVAKNIQYF
. | TRBJ1-2 | TRBV6-5 | TRBD1 | TGTGCCAGCTGCCGGGACAGGGCATCCTGGGGCTACACCTTC | CASCRDRASWGYTF
. | TRBJ2-3 | TRBV9 | TRBD2 | TGTGCCAGCAGAGGCGGGGGGGATGATACGCAGTATTTT | CASRGGGDDTQYF
few | TRBJ2-1 | TRBV5-1 | . | TGCGCCAGCAGCTTTAGGGCAGGGTCAGACAATGAGCAGTTCTTC | CASSFRAGSDNEQFF
many | TRBJ2-2 | TRBV7-2 | . | TGTGCCAGCAGCTCGGACAACACCGGGGAGCTGTTTTTT | CASSSDNTGELFF
. | TRBJ2-5 | TRBV7-2 | . | TGTGCCAGCAGCTCATCGGGGCGGGGTGAGACCCAGTACTTC | CASSSSGRGETQYF
few | TRBJ2-3 | TRBV20-1 | . | TGCAGTGCTAGCCGAACAGATACGCAGTATTTT | CSASRTDTQYF
. | TRBJ1-2 | TRBV6-1 | . | TGTGCCAGCGGGGGGAGCACCTATGGCTACACCTTC | CASGGSTYGYTF
. | TRBJ1-4 | TRBV2 | TRBD1 | TGTGCCAGCAGACCGGACAGGGGCACTGAAAAACTGTTTTTT | CASRPDRGTEKLFF